This entry describes one T cell receptor (beta chain). No cognate antigen has been identified for it. No per-base quality is available; no much larger clone lies one base away. Receptor libraries were prepared by PCR. Sequencer: Illumina HiSeq 4000. Bulk TCR libraries were generated as previously described, with the TCR primers listed in Table S5 used. Purification of total RNA was performed with the Qiagen AllPrep DNA/RNA kit. Reads from multiple sequencing runs of the same library were pooled before analysis. Per the original workflow: Reads were retained only if an exact TCR constant sequence was present, and the retained reads were trimmed to 150 nt and grouped according to their 12-nt molecular barcodes. Reads in each barcode group were sub-clustered using a 15% Levenshtein threshold, and a quality-weighted consensus sequence was built for each RNA molecule. Non-functional sequences were removed, as were lower-count sequences one edit away from another. Based on fitting two negative binomial distributions, any barcode sub-cluster with under 20% of the maximum read count was discarded. Through fastp at Q25 and MiXCR, TCRdb rebuilt clones from the public reads, retaining in-frame beta chains. For every CDR3 protein sequence, its rows merge into one entry that carries the most common genes and DNA. None of the V and J calls come from the authors' own analysis; TCRdb made them. The sample table records tens of thousands of distinct CDR3 sequences; around 25% of these occur just once. Clones ranked in the top ten supply approximately 1.9% of the sample.

The CDR3 holds 15 amino acids from the cysteine to the phenylalanine. Only the CDR3 region is kept as DNA, spanning 45 bases read in frame from base 1. Per the germline V gene (reference sequence), DFQATT is the CDR1 and SNEGSKA is the CDR2. The germline ends are 15 bases apart after V is trimmed by 2 bases and J by 1 base. These data are taken from a study of molecular identifiers for immune sequencing clone quantification (dated by TCRdb to about 2018). Some background on the complete study: In a replicate experiment, RNA from around 20,000 or 100,000 naive CD8 T cells was split into five aliquots, four of which were sequenced. The study was a methods study using CD8 T cells to benchmark molecular-identifier clustering-based TCR repertoire sequencing (MIDCIRS) and TCR RNA copy counting.

Libraries of naive CD8 T cells were built from anywhere between about 17,000 and 1,000,000 sorted cells, with 10%, 30% or 50% of the purified RNA used. Naive CD8 T cells, defined as CD8+CD4-CCR7+CD45RA+, were FACS-sorted into RLT Plus buffer on a BD FACSAria II. Detection sensitivity was tested by spiking Jurkat RNA equal to over 8 TCR copies' worth into samples containing about 18,000-1,000,000 naive CD8 T cells. CD8 T cells were enriched using RosetteSep CD8+ T Cell Enrichment Cocktail and Ficoll-Paque, and the enriched cells then underwent ACK red cell lysis. Broader findings and caveats from the paper: When barcode sub-clustering was left out, chimeric consensus sequences inflated TCR diversity, with chimeras reaching as high as 47%. Highly expanded clone sizes could be underestimated because identical TCR molecules may share a barcode. Modeling gave approximately 3 recovered TCR RNA copies per cell versus 9.5 to 10 by digital PCR, implying approximately 30% capture efficiency. Spiked-in Jurkat TCR RNA equal to a single cell's worth was reported to be detectable even within 1,100,000 naive CD8 T cells. In CMV-specific effector cells, over 97% of molecules were held by clones above 20 RNA copies, whereas under 1% of molecules were held by such clones in naive cells. The naive libraries included spiked-in Jurkat TCR RNA (roughly nine copies' worth), and this RNA is not part of the donor repertoire.

The chain is assembled from TRBV20-1 and TRBJ2-7; no D gene call is confident. The clonotype was recovered from a human donor in good health. Some libraries in this study had Jurkat cell RNA spiked in. Material: naive CD8+ T cells from blood, with Jurkat cell RNA spiked in. The sample's cell subset or site label, decoded: FACS-sorted CD8+CD4-CCR7+CD45RA+ naive T cells. The CDR3 protein: CSARIVLEGSYEQYF. DNA sequence: TGCAGTGCTAGAATTGTTCTAGAAGGTTCCTACGAGCAGTACTTC.